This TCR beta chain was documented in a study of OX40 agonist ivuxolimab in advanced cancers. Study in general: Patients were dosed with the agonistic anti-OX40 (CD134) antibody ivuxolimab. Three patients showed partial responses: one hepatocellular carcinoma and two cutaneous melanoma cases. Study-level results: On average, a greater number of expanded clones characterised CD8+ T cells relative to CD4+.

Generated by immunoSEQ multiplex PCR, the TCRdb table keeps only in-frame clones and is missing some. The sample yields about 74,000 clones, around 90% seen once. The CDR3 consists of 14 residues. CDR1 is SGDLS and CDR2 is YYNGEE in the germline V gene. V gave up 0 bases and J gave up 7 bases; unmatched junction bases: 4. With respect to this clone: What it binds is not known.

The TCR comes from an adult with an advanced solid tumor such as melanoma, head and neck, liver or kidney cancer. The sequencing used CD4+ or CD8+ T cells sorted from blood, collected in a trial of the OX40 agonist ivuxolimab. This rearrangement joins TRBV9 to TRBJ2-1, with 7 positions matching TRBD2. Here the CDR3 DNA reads TGTGCCAGCAGCGTAGCGGGAGGAAGGAATGAGCAGTTCTTC. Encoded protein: CASSVAGGRNEQFF.